These 18 T cell receptor beta chains share one sample of origin, sequenced in a study of blood T cells in healthy people across ages. Primed by a sample-barcoded 5' primer and a J-beta primer mix, a second PCR proceeded for about 6 to 11 cycles. TCRdb passed the 5' RACE reads through MiXCR, listing each CDR3 protein once. The sample carries over a million distinct CDR3 sequences, around 25% recorded once. The data were also submitted as part of a second study, on T cells of mothers and their children.

Specimen: blood. The receptors were gathered from a girl aged 2-10 years in good health.

This clonotype has just one count. The DNA for the CDR3 is TGTGCCAGCAGCGTAGGAGGGACTACGTTGAATGAGCAGTTCTTC. Translating it yields CASSVGGTTLNEQFF. V gene TRBV9 combines with J gene TRBJ2-5; 7 nucleotides agree with TRBD2. The J call may be incorrect, as the DNA end agrees better with TRBJ2-1. This CDR3 spans 15 amino acids. Germline V gene sequence: CDR1 SGDLS, CDR2 YYNGEE.

The J gene is TRBJ1-2, the V gene TRBV19, with 9 bases that match TRBD1. CDR1 and CDR2 from the germline V gene are LNHDA and SQIVND (reference sequence). This CDR3 region has 16 residues. The V segment lost 6 bases and the J segment 2 bases; nucleotides outside the gene matches: 10. The CDR3 reads CASRSSGTGLNYGYTF. The CDR3 nucleotides are TGTGCCAGTAGATCCTCCGGGACAGGGTTAAACTATGGCTACACCTTC.

This sequence joins TRBV7-2 and TRBJ1-3; the match to TRBD1 covers 7 bases. Germline CDR1 SGHTA, CDR2 FQGNSA. V shed 5 bases and J 4 bases; nucleotides not matched to a gene: 8. The CDR3 is 15 residues long. The CDR3 bases are TGTGCCAGCAGCCAGGGGGACCTCGGAGGAAACACCATATATTTT. Protein: CASSQGDLGGNTIYF. Drawing the rest from reference TRBV7-2 and TRBJ1-3, the complete variable domain is GAGVSQSPSNKVTEKGKDVELRCDPISGHTALYWYRQSLGQGLEFLIYFQGNSAPDKSGLPSDRFSAERTGGSVSTLTIQRTQQEDSAVYLCASSQGDLGGNTIYFGEGSWLTVV.

The sample holds a few counts of this clonotype. The chain recombines TRBV29-1 with TRBJ2-1; 7 positions match TRBD2. V trimming: 4 bases; J trimming: 6 bases; junction bases outside the gene matches: 9. The germline V gene encodes CDR1 SQVTM and CDR2 ANQGSEA. The CDR3 spans 14 residues. In DNA form, the CDR3 reads TGCAGCGTTGGGCGGGGGTTCGGGGTCAATGAGCAGTTCTTC. It translates to CSVGRGFGVNEQFF.

The chain carries TRBV7-2 and TRBJ2-1; the D is unclear. The DNA matches TRBJ2-7 better at its end, which makes the J call doubtful. Per the germline V gene, CDR1 is SGHTA and CDR2 is FQGNSA. The CDR3 consists of 14 residues. CDR3 sequence: CASSLRFGPYEQYF. Here the CDR3 DNA reads TGTGCCAGCAGCCTCCGATTCGGGCCATACGAGCAGTACTTC.

This sequence joins TRBV28 and TRBJ2-5; TRBD2 matches at 13 bases. The DNA end favors TRBJ2-7, so the J call may be wrong. Germline CDR1 and CDR2: MDHEN and SYDVKM. The CDR3 length is 15 residues. CDR3 sequence (DNA): TGTGCCAGCAGTTTGACTAGCGGGAGGTTCAACGAGCAGTACTTC. Translated, it gives CASSLTSGRFNEQYF.

The gene calls are TRBV25-1 and TRBJ2-5, with D perhaps TRBD1 (6 bases). The V gene lost 1 base and the J gene lost 5 bases, with 11 bases spanning the gap. Germline loops: CDR1 MGHDK, CDR2 SYGVNS. The CDR3 spans 14 residues. CDR3 sequence: CASSELRGSETQYF. In DNA, the CDR3 is TGTGCCAGCAGTGAATTAAGGGGGTCGGAGACCCAGTACTTC.

CDR3 amino acids: CASSPGVGGRNEKLFF. CDR3 in DNA: TGTGCCAGCAGCCCAGGGGTCGGGGGGCGTAATGAAAAACTGTTTTTT. J is TRBJ1-4 and V is TRBV3-1; D might be TRBD1 (6 bases). Trimming stripped 4 bases from V and 4 bases from J, with 16 bases between. The CDR3 has 16 residues. The germline V gene encodes CDR1 LGHDT and CDR2 YNNKEL (reference sequence). Filled out from reference TRBV3-1 and TRBJ1-4, the complete variable domain reads DTAVSQTPKYLVTQMGNDKSIKCEQNLGHDTMYWYKQDSKKFLKIMFSYNNKELIINETVPNRFSPKSPDKAHLNLHINSLELGDSAVYFCASSPGVGGRNEKLFFGSGTQLSVL.

This chain connects TRBV11-2 to TRBJ2-5, with D maybe TRBD1 (6 bases). The CDR3 length is 15 residues. Germline V CDR1 and CDR2: SGHAT, FQNNGV. V gave up 5 bases and J gave up 1 base, with 14 bases separating them. Written as DNA, the CDR3 is TGTGCCAGCAGCACCGCGGACAGACTCCAAGAGACCCAGTACTTC. This translates into CASSTADRLQETQYF.

CDR3 sequence (DNA): TGTGCCAGCAGCTATACCGGGACGGAAGGAATGGCTTTCTTT. This codes for CASSYTGTEGMAFF. This chain connects TRBV3-1 to TRBJ1-1; a weak D match, TRBD1 (5 bases). CDR1 LGHDT and CDR2 YNNKEL come from the germline V gene (reference sequence). The CDR3 consists of 14 residues. V lost 5 bases and J lost 11, with 21 bases in between.

This chain connects TRBV7-3 to TRBJ1-2; D is perhaps TRBD1 (5 bases). This CDR3 contains 14 residues. Germline V CDR1 and CDR2: SGHTA, FQGTGA. V was pared by 5 bases and J by 8 bases, with 18 bases between. CDR3 loop: CASSAVHQAGGYTF. DNA for the CDR3: TGTGCCAGCAGCGCCGTACACCAAGCAGGGGGCTACACCTTC.

The chain employs TRBV4-3 and TRBJ2-3; D ambiguous. The CDR3 totals 15 residues. Trimming took 4 bases from V and 6 from J, leaving 17 bases between them. CDR1 and CDR2 (germline): LGHNA, YSLEER. The CDR3 sequence: CASSPDAVSQDTQYF. Here the CDR3 DNA reads TGCGCCAGCAGCCCAGACGCGGTGTCCCAGGATACGCAGTATTTT.

The rearrangement uses TRBV5-4 and TRBJ2-3, with TRBD1 matching over 10 bases. Germline trimming cut 3 bases from V and 9 bases from J; bases unmatched to any gene: 10. Germline CDR1 is SGHNT and CDR2 is YYREEE (reference sequence). CDR3 length: 15 amino acids. This CDR3 reads CASSSRDRGPRTQYF. Here the CDR3 DNA reads TGTGCCAGCAGCTCCCGGGACAGGGGTCCCCGAACGCAGTATTTT.

This clonotype was counted a few times. This chain uses TRBV10-3 with TRBJ2-2; D possibly matches TRBD1 or TRBD2 (5 bases each). CDR1 and CDR2 from the germline V gene are ENHRY and SYGVKD. V was pared by 9 bases and J by 4 bases, with 24 bases between. This CDR3 has 17 residues. The CDR3 coding sequence is TGTGCCATTCCCCGGGACCCATCTATGGGTGCCACCGGGGAGCTGTTTTTT. Protein product: CAIPRDPSMGATGELFF.

The chain links TRBV7-9 to TRBJ2-5, with 7 bases lining up with TRBD1. Trimming removed 5 bases from V and 3 bases from J; junction bases left unmatched: 12. The CDR3 runs to 16 residues. Germline CDR1 SEHNR, CDR2 FQNEAQ (reference sequence). DNA for the CDR3: TGTGCCAGCAGCCAAGGGGACAGCCTAAACAAAGAGACCCAGTACTTC. Amino acid sequence: CASSQGDSLNKETQYF.

This chain joins TRBV7-8 and TRBJ2-1; TRBD1 is a possible D gene (6 bases). V was clipped by 4 bases and J by 8 bases, with 27 bases between them. The CDR3 consists of 18 residues. Germline CDR1 SGHVS, CDR2 FQNEAQ. The CDR3 here is CASSYPEGLYPGGDEQFF. The CDR3 region has the DNA TGTGCCAGCAGCTACCCCGAAGGACTCTATCCTGGGGGCGATGAGCAGTTCTTC.

V and J are TRBV7-6 and TRBJ2-5; TRBD2 agrees at 7 bases. This CDR3 has 15 amino acids. V was clipped by 5 bases and J by 0 bases; unmatched bases: 6. Germline V gives CDR1 SGHVS, CDR2 FNYEAQ. In nucleotides, the CDR3 is TGTGCCAGCAGCGCCCGGACTAGGTACCAAGAGACCCAGTACTTC. It is translated as CASSARTRYQETQYF.

This clonotype turned up a few times. The chain carries TRBV2 and TRBJ2-3, with D uncertain. V was cut by 4 bases and J by 2 bases, with 13 bases left in between. Germline V lookup: CDR1 SNHLY, CDR2 FYNNEI. The CDR3 is 15 amino acids. The DNA for the CDR3 is TGTGCCAGCAGTGGAGACCAGGAATTCACAGATACGCAGTATTTT. This codes for CASSGDQEFTDTQYF.